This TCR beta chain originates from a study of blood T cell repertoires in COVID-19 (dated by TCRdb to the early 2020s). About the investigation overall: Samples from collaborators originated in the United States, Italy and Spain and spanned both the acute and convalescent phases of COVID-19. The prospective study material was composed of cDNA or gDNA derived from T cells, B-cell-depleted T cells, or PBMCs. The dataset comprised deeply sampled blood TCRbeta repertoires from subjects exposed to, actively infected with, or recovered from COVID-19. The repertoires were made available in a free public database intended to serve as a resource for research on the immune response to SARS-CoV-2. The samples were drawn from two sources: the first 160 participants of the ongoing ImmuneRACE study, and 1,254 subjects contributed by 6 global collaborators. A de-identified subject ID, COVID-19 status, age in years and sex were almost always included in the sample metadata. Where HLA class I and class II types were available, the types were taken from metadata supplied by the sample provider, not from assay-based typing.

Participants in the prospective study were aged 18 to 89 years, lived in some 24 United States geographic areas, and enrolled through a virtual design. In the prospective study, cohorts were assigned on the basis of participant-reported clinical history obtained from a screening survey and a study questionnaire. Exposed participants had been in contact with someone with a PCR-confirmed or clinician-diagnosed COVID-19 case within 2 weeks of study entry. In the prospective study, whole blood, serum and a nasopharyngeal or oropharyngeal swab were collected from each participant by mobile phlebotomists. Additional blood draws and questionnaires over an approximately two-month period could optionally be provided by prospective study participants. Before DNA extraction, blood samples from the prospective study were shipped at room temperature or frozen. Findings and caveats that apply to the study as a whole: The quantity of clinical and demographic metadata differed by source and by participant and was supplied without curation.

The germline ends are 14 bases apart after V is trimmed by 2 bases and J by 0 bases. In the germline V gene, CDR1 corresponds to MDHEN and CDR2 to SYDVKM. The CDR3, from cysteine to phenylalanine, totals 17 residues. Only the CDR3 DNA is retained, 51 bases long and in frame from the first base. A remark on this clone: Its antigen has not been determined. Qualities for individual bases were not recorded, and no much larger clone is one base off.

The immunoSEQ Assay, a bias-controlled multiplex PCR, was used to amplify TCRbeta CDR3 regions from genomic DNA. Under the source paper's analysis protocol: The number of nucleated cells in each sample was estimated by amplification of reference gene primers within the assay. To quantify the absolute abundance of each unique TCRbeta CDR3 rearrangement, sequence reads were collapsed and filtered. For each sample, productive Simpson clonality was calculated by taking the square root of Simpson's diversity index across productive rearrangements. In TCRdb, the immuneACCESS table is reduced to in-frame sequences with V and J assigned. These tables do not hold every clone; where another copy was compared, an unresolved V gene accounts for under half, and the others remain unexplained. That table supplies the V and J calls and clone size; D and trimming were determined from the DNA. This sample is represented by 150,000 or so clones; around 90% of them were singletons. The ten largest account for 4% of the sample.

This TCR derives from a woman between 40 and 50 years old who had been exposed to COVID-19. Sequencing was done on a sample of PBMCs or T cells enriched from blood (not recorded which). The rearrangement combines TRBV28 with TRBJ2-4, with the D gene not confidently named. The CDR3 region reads CASSLDDTFIAKNIQYF. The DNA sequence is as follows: TGTGCCAGCAGTTTAGATGACACCTTTATAGCCAAAAACATTCAGTACTTC.